This TCR beta chain stems from a study of T cell changes during pregnancy in multiple sclerosis. Generated by immunoSEQ multiplex PCR, the TCRdb table keeps only in-frame clones and is missing some. The data contain 85,000 to 100,000 clones, approximately 92% of them singletons. The source was peripheral blood, collected in the first trimester of pregnancy. This clonotype was sampled from a female donor with multiple sclerosis, enrolled in a pregnancy study.

The CDR3: CASRRDYMGNEQFF. The CDR3 DNA reads TGTGCCAGCAGACGGGACTATATGGGCAATGAGCAGTTCTTC. The chain uses TRBV6-1 and TRBJ2-1; 7 nucleotides line up with TRBD2. Germline CDR1 MNHNS, CDR2 SASEGT. V trimming: 6 bases; J trimming: 6 bases; junction bases outside the gene matches: 8. The CDR3 is 14 residues long.